The entry below gives a single T cell receptor beta chain sequence along with its context. Its antigen has not been determined. No base quality information exists; no much larger clone differs at one position. From cysteine to phenylalanine, the CDR3 is 13 amino acids long. The only DNA kept is the CDR3, 39 bases in frame from the first base. CDR1 and CDR2 are read off the germline V gene as SGHAT and FQNNGV. The germline ends are 8 bases apart after V is trimmed by 1 base and J by 4 bases. Libraries were made using the immunoSEQ multiplex PCR assay. For the multiplex PCR, a mixture combining 60 forward primers for TCR Vbeta segments and 13 reverse primers for TCR Jbeta segments was used. Amplification of the CDR3 region of rearranged TCR beta genes was performed with a multiplex PCR assay on genomic DNA. The amplified TCR beta libraries were sequenced on the Illumina HiSeq System as 87-base-pair reads. Concerning the study's data processing: A later analysis counted tens of millions of unique TCR beta chains across the roughly 700 repertoires, and some 11 million of these chains were shared by at least two donors. Raw reads were error-corrected and collapsed into unique sequences with a nearest-neighbor algorithm that merged closely related sequences to remove PCR and sequencing errors. Alignment of CDR3 sequences to IMGT reference sequences was used to assign V, D and J gene segments. Each retained sequence needed at least a six-nucleotide match to both a V gene segment and a J gene segment. Rearrangements were classified as productive when the CDR3 lacked stop codons and remained in frame with V and J, and all other rearrangements were classified as non-productive. CDR3 was defined according to IMGT convention as the region running from the second conserved V-encoded cysteine to the conserved J-encoded phenylalanine. The earlier analysis of approximately 500 of the donors excluded sequences that lacked an unambiguous match to a single V gene segment. An earlier analysis of fewer than 750 of the donors called V segments functional above 56.7% productive rearrangements and segregating when the between-donor standard deviation exceeded 5%. A statistical classification framework was built for diagnosing cytomegalovirus status from the catalog of TCR beta chain sequences. In a later analysis, V and J genes were assigned by comparing TCR nucleotide sequences against IMGT/GENE-DB human TR gene sequences. Using the TCRdist pipeline, a later analysis assigned CDR3 sequences along with most-parsimonious VDJ recombination scenarios. In a later analysis, each TCR beta chain was defined by its CDR3 amino acid sequence together with its V-gene family, and reads lacking a unique V-gene family were excluded. To address suspected cross-contamination and a sequencing artifact, a later analysis removed around 590 highly shared, low-generation-probability nucleotide sequences. A later analysis calculated a clonal expansion index for each public chain from normalized within-repertoire ranks of inferred template counts. Generation probabilities in a later analysis came from a VDJ recombination model fitted to out-of-frame rearrangements, and those results were checked against IGoR. A later analysis scored TCR-TCR, TCR-HLA and TCR-CMV co-occurrence with hypergeometric tests, applying a repertoire-size bias correction to TCR pairs. False discovery rates were estimated in a later analysis by permuting HLA or CMV assignments 20 times. In a later analysis, co-occurring TCRs were grouped using DBSCAN, and TCRdist sequence similarity was added for clustering within HLA-allele-positive subsets. Repertoires with fewer than 30,000 or more than 120,000 public chains, plus five repertoires with anomalous nucleotide sharing, were excluded from co-occurrence clustering. TCRdb mirrors the immuneACCESS table, restricted to in-frame sequences. Some clones are absent from its copies; in checked studies, under half trace to an unresolved V gene, and the reason for the others is unknown. The DNA was the basis for D and trimming; V, J and clone size are from that table. The sample data list under 130,000 clones, and approximately 80% of these were observed just once. About 5.3% of the sample is taken by the ten largest.

The cohort was made up of 666 healthy bone marrow donors. All cohort members were sampled while nominally healthy, although unrecorded immune exposures were likely present. The donor was CMV seronegative and belonged to the group of 320 or so seronegative cohort members. A peripheral blood sample was collected from each donor, and TCR beta sequencing was performed on peripheral blood mononuclear cells. Genomic DNA extraction from the blood cell samples was performed with the Qiagen DNeasy Blood Extraction Kit. The data were obtained in a study of cytomegalovirus exposure and HLA in healthy donors (dated by TCRdb to 2016 to 2017). Regarding the study in general: An earlier analysis of approximately 550 of the donors reported roughly 270 Gb of sequence data and roughly 100 million unique TCR beta sequences from some 180 million T cells. About 280 gigabases of sequencing data and tens of millions of unique TCR sequences were included in an early release covering over 600 HLA-typed donors. Among the approximately 400 genotyped donors, around 81% belonged to the genetic ancestry cluster associated with self-reported Caucasian donors. The study aimed to test whether cataloging public T cell receptors could reveal signatures of past pathogen exposure. The study used immunosequencing to profile the T cell repertoires of 600 to 850 subjects and linked those repertoires to cytomegalovirus serostatus. Besides the first cohort of roughly 640 subjects, a separate validation cohort made up of roughly 130 different subjects was used. High-throughput TCR immunosequencing, statistical association of individual TCRs with disease status, and machine learning were combined to predict cytomegalovirus infection status. In a later analysis, previously published TCR beta repertoires from hundreds of donors were re-analyzed and high-resolution HLA genotyping was added so that TCR occurrence patterns could be studied. The later analysis used no new phenotypic data to find candidate immune exposures, relying instead on TCR beta sequences and their occurrence across donors. To decide whether each TCR beta V gene segment behaved as functional or pseudogenic, an earlier analysis of some 600 of the donors relied on high-throughput TCR beta sequencing. Alongside the repertoire data, information on donor age, sex, ethnicity and CMV serostatus was compiled. A later genetic analysis took genome-wide SNP genotypes for about 55% of the 666 donors and used that subset as a discovery cohort. All discovery cohort repertoires had been generated on a single sequencing platform. Class I and class II HLA loci were covered by the typing at four-digit resolution. Typing coverage differed by locus: A, B, C, DRB1 and DQB1 were typed in about 629-630 donors, DQA1 in roughly 500, DPA1 in approximately 600, and DPB1 in just under 490. Because of strong linkage in the cohort, five DR-DQ haplotypes were treated as single units for association and clustering. Among some 400 genotyped donors of the cohort, an average of approximately 240,000 unique TCR beta nucleotide sequences was sequenced per donor, of which about 20% were non-productive. Points the paper makes about the study in general: The only immune exposure information available for the cohort was CMV serostatus. In this cohort, only TCR beta chains were sequenced, and detectable features were limited by the absence of alpha or paired-chain data. In the study, around 150 TCR beta chains were listed as associated with cytomegalovirus. In vitro tests confirmed that a few of the cytomegalovirus-associated TCR beta chains recognize cytomegalovirus antigens. The classifier was reported to diagnose cytomegalovirus status with high specificity and sensitivity in both the original cohort and the validation cohort. Presence/absence analyses assumed roughly uniform sequencing depth across donors, an assumption that may not hold. Because counts were too low, seventeen rarely observed V segments, including chromosome 9 orphons, were excluded from the earlier analysis of 500 to 700 of the donors. In an earlier analysis of 587 of the donors, most TCR beta V segments appeared in productive rearrangements about 90% or about 30% of the time, broadly matching IMGT annotations. A further reported finding was that TCR beta sequences accurately predicted the HLA-A and HLA-B alleles for most subjects in the first cohort. Because the 87-base-pair reads could not distinguish some IMGT-functional V segments, including TRBV6-2 and TRBV6-3, those segments were excluded. A later analysis found that HLA-associated TCR beta chains were more clonally expanded and had lower generation probabilities than equally common non-associated chains. According to a later analysis, TCR association rates differed among HLA loci, with DRB1 alleles showing the most associated TCRs and HLA-C alleles showing the fewest. A later analysis reported that several top co-occurrence clusters appeared linked to parvovirus B19, influenza, CMV and Epstein-Barr virus. Most TCR sequences were observed very rarely across donors, whereas some public TCRs were present in many individuals. Because some donors lacked HLA typing at each locus, the association tests relied only on the typed subset. Linkage disequilibrium might explain the correlated functional status among segregating V segments, but an unknown experimental factor could not be ruled out. In a later analysis, about 16,000 TCR beta sequences were associated with specific HLA alleles at a false discovery rate of 0.05. Assigning TCR associations to individual alleles was difficult when HLA alleles, especially DR and DQ, strongly co-occurred. According to the authors, the approach could potentially be generalized to other disease states and immunological phenotypes. A later analysis found that most CMV-associated TCR beta chains appeared HLA-restricted, with HLA associations seemingly driven largely by CMV exposure. A cluster of highly shared sequence variants was judged likely to represent a technical artifact of the sequencing pipeline. A later genetic analysis associated a missense DCLRE1C variant with V-gene and J-gene trimming of TCR beta chains, and an independent cohort replicated the association. In a later genetic analysis, fewer N-insertions in productive TCRs were reported among donors in an Asian-associated ancestry cluster than the roughly 700-donor mean.

Sequenced sample: PBMCs. This chain is built from TRBV11-2 and TRBJ2-7, with an unclear D gene assignment. This sequence originates from a male donor in good health and CMV-seronegative. The sequenced DNA: TGTGCCAGCAGCTTAGGTGGCCCTTACGAGCAGTACTTC. It translates to CASSLGGPYEQYF.